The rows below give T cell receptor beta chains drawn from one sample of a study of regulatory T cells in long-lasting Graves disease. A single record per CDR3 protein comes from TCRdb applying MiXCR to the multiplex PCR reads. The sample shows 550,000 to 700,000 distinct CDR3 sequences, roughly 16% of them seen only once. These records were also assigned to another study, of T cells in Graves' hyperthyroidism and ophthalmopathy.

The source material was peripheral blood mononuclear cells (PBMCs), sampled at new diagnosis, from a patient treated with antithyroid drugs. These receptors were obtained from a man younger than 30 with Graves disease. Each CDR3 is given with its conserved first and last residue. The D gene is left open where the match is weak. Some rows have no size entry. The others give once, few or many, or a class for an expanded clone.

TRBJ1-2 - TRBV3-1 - TGTGCCAGCAGCCAAGCTCTTGGGGGGGCGGGTGGCTACACCTTC CASSQALGGAGGYTF
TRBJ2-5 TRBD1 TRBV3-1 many TGTGCCAGCAGCCAACAGGGGGCGCAAGAGACCCAGTACTTC CASSQQGAQETQYF
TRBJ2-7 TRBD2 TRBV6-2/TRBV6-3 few TGTGCCAGCAGTGGACTAGCAGCCCACGAGCAGTACTTC CASSGLAAHEQYF
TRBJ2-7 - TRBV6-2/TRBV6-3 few TGTGCCAGCAGTGGGACGCCTACCTTTTACGAGCAGTACTTC CASSGTPTFYEQYF
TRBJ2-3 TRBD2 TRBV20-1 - TGCAGTGCTAGGTTAGCGGGAATGGGTACAGATACGCAGTATTTT CSARLAGMGTDTQYF
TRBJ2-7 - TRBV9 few TGTGCCAGCAGCGTAGCGTCTGGGCCGTACGAGCAGTACTTC CASSVASGPYEQYF
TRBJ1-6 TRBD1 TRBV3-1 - TGTGCCAGCAGCCTTGGGACAGTCACCTATAATTCACCCCTCCACTTT CASSLGTVTYNSPLHF
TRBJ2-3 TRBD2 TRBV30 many TGTGCCTGGAGTAACGGCGGGGGTGCCCTTAACACAGATACGCAGTATTTT CAWSNGGGALNTDTQYF
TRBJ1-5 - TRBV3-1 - TGTGCCAGCAGCCAAGCGGGGGTTGACAGTAATCAGCCCCAGCATTTT CASSQAGVDSNQPQHF
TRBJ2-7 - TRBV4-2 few TGTGCCAGCAGCCAATCCGGGTACGAGCAGTACTTC CASSQSGYEQYF
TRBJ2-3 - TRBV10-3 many TGTGCCATCAAACCGGGGATCAGCACAGATACGCAGTATTTT CAIKPGISTDTQYF
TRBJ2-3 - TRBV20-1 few TGCAGTGCTAGATTACCGGGGGATACGCAGTATTTT CSARLPGDTQYF
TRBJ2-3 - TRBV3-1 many TGTGCCAGCAGCCACAGGACTAGCACAGATACGCAGTATTTT CASSHRTSTDTQYF
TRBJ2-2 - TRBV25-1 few TGTGCCAGCAGTAAAAGGGCCGACATGGGTTCCGGGGAGCTGTTTTTT CASSKRADMGSGELFF
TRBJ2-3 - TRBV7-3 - TGTGCCAGCAGCTCATCGGCGGGGGCTTATACGCAGTATTTT CASSSSAGAYTQYF
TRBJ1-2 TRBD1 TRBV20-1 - TGCAGTGCTTCTGCCGACAGGGCAGGGGGCTACACCTTC CSASADRAGGYTF
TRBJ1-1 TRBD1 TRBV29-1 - TGCAGCCTTCGAACAGGGGCCGACTTGGGTGAAGCTTTCTTT CSLRTGADLGEAFF
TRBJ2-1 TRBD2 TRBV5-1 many TGCGCCAGCAGCTTGGATGAGGGGAGGGTATACAATGAGCAGTTCTTC CASSLDEGRVYNEQFF
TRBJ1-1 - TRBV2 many TGTGCCAGCAGTTCATGGGGGGGCATGAACACTGAAGCTTTCTTT CASSSWGGMNTEAFF
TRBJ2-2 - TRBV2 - TGTGCCAGCAGTCTCCAAACTAGCTCAGGCGCCGGGGAGCTGTTTTTT CASSLQTSSGAGELFF
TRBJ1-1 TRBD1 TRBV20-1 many TGCAGTGCTTCCAGGGACAGGGCTATAGGGGGGAACACTGAAGCTTTCTTT CSASRDRAIGGNTEAFF
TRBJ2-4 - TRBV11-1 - TGTGCCAGCAGCTTAGCAGGTGCCTTTGGCATTCAGTACTTC CASSLAGAFGIQYF
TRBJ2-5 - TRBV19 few TGTGCCAGTAGTATAGAGCCCCGGGAATCGAAGGTCCCCCAAGAGACCCAGTACTTC CASSIEPRESKVPQETQYF
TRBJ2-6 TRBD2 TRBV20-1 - TGCAGTGCTAGAGATAAGGGGACTAGCGGGTACTCTGGGGCCAACGTCCTGACTTTC CSARDKGTSGYSGANVLTF
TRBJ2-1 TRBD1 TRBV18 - TGTGCCAACTCAAGGGACAGGCTCAATGAGCAGTTCTTC CANSRDRLNEQFF
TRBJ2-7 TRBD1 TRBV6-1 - TGTGCCAGCAGTGCCTTGACAGGGGCCAGCTCCTACGAGCAGTACTTC CASSALTGASSYEQYF
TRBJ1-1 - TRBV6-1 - TGCGTAATACGGGGGCGCGGCACTGAAGCTTTCTTT CVIRGRGTEAFF
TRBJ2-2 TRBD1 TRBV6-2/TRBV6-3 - TGTGCCAGCAGTTTGACAGGGAACTACCCCGGGGAGCTGTTTTTT CASSLTGNYPGELFF
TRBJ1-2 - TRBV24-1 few TGTGCCACCAGTGATTCCCGAGCTAACTATGGCTACACCTTC CATSDSRANYGYTF
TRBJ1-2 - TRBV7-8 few TGTGCCAGCAGCTTAGCCGCAGTTACTAACTATGGCTACACCTTC CASSLAAVTNYGYTF
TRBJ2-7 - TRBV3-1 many TGTGCCAGCAGCCACAGCGGGTTCTTCTCCTACGAGCAGTACTTC CASSHSGFFSYEQYF
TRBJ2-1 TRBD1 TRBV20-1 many TGCAGTGCTAGAGCCCCTCGGACAGGCAATGAGCAGTTCTTC CSARAPRTGNEQFF
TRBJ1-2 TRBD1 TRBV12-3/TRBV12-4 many TGTGCCAGCACCCTGGGACAGGGGTTCTTGGATGGCTACACCTTC CASTLGQGFLDGYTF
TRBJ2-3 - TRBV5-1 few TGCGCCAGCAGCTTCGGACGGACCACAGATACGCAGTATTTT CASSFGRTTDTQYF
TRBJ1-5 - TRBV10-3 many TGTGCCATCAGTGATAGCAATCAGCCCCAGCATTTT CAISDSNQPQHF
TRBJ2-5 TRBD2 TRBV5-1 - TGCGCCAGCAGGACTAGCGGGTCGGAGACCCAGTACTTC CASRTSGSETQYF
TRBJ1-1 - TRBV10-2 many TGCGCCAGCAATGACCTAGGAGGGGGGAACACTGAAGCTTTCTTT CASNDLGGGNTEAFF
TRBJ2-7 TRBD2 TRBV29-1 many TGCAGCGTCTCGACTAGCTGGGAGTCCTACGAGCAGTACTTC CSVSTSWESYEQYF
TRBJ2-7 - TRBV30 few TGTGCCTGGAGTGTAGGGAGGCGGTACGAGCAGTACTTC CAWSVGRRYEQYF
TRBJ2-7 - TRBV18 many TGTGCCAGCTCACCAGGGCTTACTCTTGGCGGCGAGCAGTACTTC CASSPGLTLGGEQYF
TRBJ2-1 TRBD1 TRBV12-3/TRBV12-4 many TGTGCCAGCACCCTACGCCGGGACAGGACCTACAATGAGCAGTTCTTC CASTLRRDRTYNEQFF
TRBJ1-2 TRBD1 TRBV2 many TGTGCCAGCAGTGATGAGGACAGGGACTTC CASSDEDRDF
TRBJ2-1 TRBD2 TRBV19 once TGTGCCAGTAGACCCGGGGCTAGCGGGAGGGCCAGTGAGCAGTTCTTC CASRPGASGRASEQFF
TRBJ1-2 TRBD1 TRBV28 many TGTGCCAGCAGTTCCCGGACAGGGTATAAGCGGTACACCTTC CASSSRTGYKRYTF
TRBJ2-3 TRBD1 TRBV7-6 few TGTGCCAACAGCTTTTCCGGGACAGGGGCAGATACGCAGTATTTT CANSFSGTGADTQYF